The 21 T cell receptor beta chains presented below share a single source sample, sequenced in a study of molecular identifiers for immune sequencing clone quantification. TCRdb reprocessed the PCR reads with MiXCR, giving one entry per CDR3 protein. The table has around 460,000 distinct CDR3 sequences, about 25% seen once; the top ten hold around 0.79%. Source material: naive CD8+ T cells from blood, with Jurkat cell RNA spiked in. Subset indicated: FACS-sorted CD8+CD4-CCR7+CD45RA+ naive T cells. The receptors here all came from a human donor in good health. Some libraries in this study had Jurkat cell RNA spiked in.

This clonotype was detected a few times. The V and J genes are TRBV6-6 and TRBJ2-7; D is possibly TRBD1 (6 bases). Germline V gives CDR1 MNHNY, CDR2 SVGAGI (reference sequence). V was clipped by 5 bases and J by 3 bases, with 17 bases between them. This CDR3 has 15 amino acids. CDR3 coding DNA: TGTGCCAGCAGTAACCCAGACAGGAGAATCTACGAGCAGTACTTC. This translates into CASSNPDRRIYEQYF.

This clonotype was seen just once. A read error is possible here, since a much larger clone lies one base away. The chain uses TRBV4-3 and TRBJ1-2, with D tentatively TRBD1 (5 bases). Germline V gene lookup returns CDR1 LGHNA and CDR2 YSLEER. This CDR3 comprises 15 residues. The CDR3 sequence is CASSHESQGTGGSTF. The CDR3 DNA follows: TGCGCCAGCAGCCACGAGTCACAAGGAACAGGTGGCTCCACCTTC.

At least ten counts were recorded for this clonotype. This chain uses TRBV27 with TRBJ1-5; D remains unclear. With 6 bases removed from V and 1 base from J, the gap between germline ends came to 7 bases. CDR1 and CDR2 (germline): MNHEY, SMNVEV (reference sequence). The CDR3 is 13 amino acids. CDR3 sequence reads: CASSLVSNQPQHF. The CDR3 DNA follows: TGTGCCAGCAGCCTGGTGAGCAATCAGCCCCAGCATTTT.

The chain uses TRBV6-2 or TRBV6-3 and TRBJ2-7; D gene ambiguous. Deletions cut 0 bases from V and 2 bases from J, with 5 bases between. Germline CDR1 reads MNHEY; CDR2 reads SVGEGT. The CDR3 consists of 13 residues. The CDR3 nucleotides are TGTGCCAGCAGTTACTCACCCACCTACGAGCAGTACTTC. Its translation: CASSYSPTYEQYF.

Note on this clonotype: This CDR3 is missing its conserved last phenylalanine or tryptophan, likely due to a read error. V gene TRBV29-1 combines with J gene TRBJ2-2; the D is unclear. The CDR3 totals 13 residues. V lost 6 bases and J lost 1, with 9 bases in between. The germline V gene has CDR1 SQVTM and CDR2 ANQGSEA. CDR3 amino acids: CSVVGQNTGELFL. In DNA form, the CDR3 reads TGCAGCGTGGTGGGCCAGAACACCGGGGAGCTGTTTCTT.

The chain carries TRBV7-2 and TRBJ2-5, with 9 bases aligning to TRBD2. The CDR3 is 16 residues long. CDR1 is SGHTA, CDR2 FQGNSA, per germline. The V and J ends lost 1 base and 5 bases, in that order; junction bases with no gene match: 8. The CDR3 loop is CASSLELAGQGETQYF. The CDR3 DNA is TGTGCCAGCAGCTTAGAACTAGCGGGCCAGGGGGAGACCCAGTACTTC. The entire variable domain, with the rest obtained from reference TRBV7-2 and TRBJ2-5, is as follows: GAGVSQSPSNKVTEKGKDVELRCDPISGHTALYWYRQSLGQGLEFLIYFQGNSAPDKSGLPSDRFSAERTGGSVSTLTIQRTQQEDSAVYLCASSLELAGQGETQYFGPGTRLLVL.

The chain carries TRBV19 and TRBJ2-1; D is ambiguous. Trimming shortened V by 0 bases and J by 0 bases, and 9 bases separated the two germline ends. Germline values: CDR1 LNHDA, CDR2 SQIVND (reference sequence). CDR3 length equals 16 residues. The CDR3: CASSIDEYSSYNEQFF. The CDR3 region has the DNA TGTGCCAGTAGTATAGACGAATATAGCTCCTACAATGAGCAGTTCTTC. The whole variable domain, filled in from reference TRBV19 and TRBJ2-1, reads DGGITQSPKYLFRKEGQNVTLSCEQNLNHDAMYWYRQDPGQGLRLIYYSQIVNDFQKGDIAEGYSVSREKKESFPLTVTSAQKNPTAFYLCASSIDEYSSYNEQFFGPGTRLTVL.

The V call is TRBV6-5, the J call TRBJ1-6; the match to TRBD1 covers 9 bases. Germline V lookup: CDR1 MNHEY, CDR2 SVGAGI. V shed 7 bases and J 4 bases; nucleotides not matched to a gene: 5. This CDR3 has 15 amino acids. CDR3 protein: CASKGQGRYNSPLHF. The CDR3, as DNA: TGTGCCAGCAAGGGACAGGGCCGTTATAATTCACCCCTCCACTTT.

This clonotype occurred many times. This chain connects TRBV28 to TRBJ2-7; TRBD2 matches at 12 bases. CDR3 length: 14 amino acids. Germline CDR1 and CDR2: MDHEN and SYDVKM. V lost 3 bases and J lost 6; bases outside the gene matches: 3. The CDR3 bases are TGTGCCAGCAGTTTCCGACTAGCGGGAGTCGAGCAGTACTTC. Encoded protein: CASSFRLAGVEQYF.

This clonotype was detected only a few times. The chain joins TRBV4-1 to TRBJ2-3; possibly TRBD1 for D (6 bases). Germline CDR1 is MGHRA and CDR2 is YSYEKL. The CDR3 extends over 17 amino acids. V lost 6 bases and J 1 base, leaving 20 bases between the germline ends. CDR3 amino acids: CASSPNLQGAGTDTQYF. In DNA, the CDR3 is TGCGCCAGCAGTCCAAACCTACAGGGAGCCGGCACAGATACGCAGTATTTT.

This clonotype has only a few counts. V and J are TRBV11-2 and TRBJ2-1; the D gene is possibly TRBD2 (6 bases). Trimming pared 0 bases from V and 0 bases from J, leaving 12 bases between. The germline V gene encodes CDR1 SGHAT and CDR2 FQNNGV. The CDR3 consists of 17 residues. In DNA, the CDR3 is TGTGCCAGCAGCTTAGAGGAGGGGAGAAACTCCTACAATGAGCAGTTCTTC. Encoded protein: CASSLEEGRNSYNEQFF. The entire variable domain, with the rest obtained from reference TRBV11-2 and TRBJ2-1, is as follows: EAGVAQSPRYKIIEKRQSVAFWCNPISGHATLYWYQQILGQGPKLLIQFQNNGVVDDSQLPKDRFSAERLKGVDSTLKIQPAKLEDSAVYLCASSLEEGRNSYNEQFFGPGTRLTVL.

The CDR3 nucleotides read TGTGCCAGCAGGCCAAGAGACTTTCAGGAGCAGTACTTC. It encodes CASRPRDFQEQYF. The rearrangement uses TRBV5-4 and TRBJ2-7; D gene unclear. CDR1 is SGHNT, CDR2 YYREEE, per germline (reference sequence). The CDR3 spans 13 residues. V was shortened by 5 bases and J by 7 bases, with 16 bases between the two germline ends.

This clonotype was observed at least ten times. The genes are TRBV5-1 and TRBJ2-7; maybe TRBD2 (5 bases). Trimming removed 0 bases from V and 3 bases from J, with 13 bases in between. Germline V gene sequence: CDR1 SGHRS, CDR2 YFSETQ. This CDR3 has 15 residues. The CDR3 reads CASSLERLTHYEQYF. CDR3 nucleotides: TGCGCCAGCAGCTTGGAGCGACTAACTCACTACGAGCAGTACTTC. Full variable domain (remainder filled in from reference TRBV5-1 and TRBJ2-7): KAGVTQTPRYLIKTRGQQVTLSCSPISGHRSVSWYQQTPGQGLQFLFEYFSETQRNKGNFPGRFSGRQFSNSRSEMNVSTLELGDSALYLCASSLERLTHYEQYFGPGTRLTVT.

About this clonotype itself: Likely a read error: the CDR3 ends without its conserved phenylalanine or tryptophan. The V call is TRBV6-1, the J call TRBJ2-7; 11 positions agree with TRBD1. The CDR3 spans 13 residues. J was trimmed by 3 bases and V by 6 bases; bases with no gene match: 1. Germline values: CDR1 MNHNS, CDR2 SASEGT. CDR3 protein: CASRGQGVYEQYL. DNA for the CDR3: TGTGCCAGCAGGGGACAGGGGGTCTACGAGCAGTACCTC.

This chain uses TRBV3-1 with TRBJ1-1; the match to TRBD1 covers 8 bases. This CDR3 is 13 amino acids long. Trimming removed 7 bases from V and 1 base from J; junction bases left unmatched: 2. Germline loops: CDR1 LGHDT, CDR2 YNNKEL (reference sequence). The CDR3 nucleotides read TGTGCCAGCATGCAGGGGGCGAACACTGAAGCTTTCTTT. Protein sequence: CASMQGANTEAFF.

This clonotype has just one count. The chain's CDR3 is CASSQEGGFAYNEQFF. The CDR3 DNA follows: TGCGCCAGCAGCCAAGAAGGCGGGTTTGCCTACAATGAGCAGTTCTTC. The rearrangement links TRBV4-1 to TRBJ2-1; D might be TRBD2 (5 bases). The length of the CDR3 is 16 residues. Trimming removed 0 bases at V and 2 bases at J, with 11 bases between. Germline V gives CDR1 MGHRA, CDR2 YSYEKL.

On this clonotype itself: A much more abundant neighbour one base away suggests this may be a read error. This chain uses TRBV5-1 with TRBJ1-1; 7 bases map to TRBD1. The CDR3 loop spans 15 amino acids. With V trimmed by 3 bases and J by 10 bases, 15 bases remained unmatched. Germline V CDR1 and CDR2: SGHRS, YFSETQ. DNA of the CDR3: TGCGCCAGCAGCTCGGTTGCCAGGGGGAAGGTCGTAGCTTTCTTT. This encodes CASSSVARGKVVAFF.

This clonotype was detected many times. The genes are TRBV4-1 and TRBJ1-5, with D possibly being TRBD1 (5 bases). This CDR3 region has 13 residues. Trimming cost V 8 bases and J 7 bases, with 15 bases left between them. CDR1 and CDR2 from the germline V gene are MGHRA and YSYEKL. The CDR3 bases are TGCGCCAGCTCGGGACCTTCGGGGCAGCCCCAGCATTTT. Its protein product is CASSGPSGQPQHF.

As regards this clonotype: A read error is likely, as this CDR3 ends without the conserved phenylalanine or tryptophan. V and J are TRBV28 and TRBJ2-7; tentative D call: TRBD2 (5 bases). Germline V gene lookup returns CDR1 MDHEN and CDR2 SYDVKM. Trimming took 5 bases from V and 3 from J, leaving 11 bases between them. This CDR3 region has 13 residues. CDR3 coding DNA: TGTGCCAGCAGTACCGGGAATGGCTACGAGCAGTACTCC. Translation gives CASSTGNGYEQYS.

V and J are TRBV6-2 or TRBV6-3 and TRBJ2-1; 9 bases agree with TRBD2. With 6 bases clipped from V and 9 bases from J, the junction kept 21 bases outside the gene matches. The CDR3 consists of 18 residues. In germline, CDR1 is MNHEY, CDR2 SVGEGT. Here the CDR3 DNA reads TGTGCCAGCAGCACTCTCGTAGCGGGAGCCCCTCGTCCCGGTGAGCAGTTCTTC. Encoded protein: CASSTLVAGAPRPGEQFF.

This clonotype was recorded at least ten times. The chain has TRBV6-5 and TRBJ1-1; a weak D match, TRBD1 (5 bases). The CDR3 has 13 residues. Germline-derived CDR1 and CDR2 are MNHEY and SVGAGI. V was pared by 8 bases and J by 1 base, with 11 bases between. This CDR3 is CASGHDRNTEAFF. CDR3 DNA: TGTGCCAGCGGGCACGACAGGAACACTGAAGCTTTCTTT.